Listed here are 2 T cell receptor beta chains from one sample, sequenced in a study of technical replicates of blood from a few donors. Profiled with immunoSEQ multiplex PCR; TCRdb holds only in-frame clones, not every one. The table shows 60,000 to 80,000 clones, with about 88% occurring only once. Sequencing input: PBMCs. The source is a human donor in good health. Some clones in this sample may be carry-over from other donors' samples.

This clone was seen only once. The chain carries TRBV7-9 and TRBJ1-1, with TRBD1 matching over 7 bases. CDR1 is SEHNR, CDR2 FQNEAQ, per germline (reference sequence). J gave up 4 bases and V 5 bases, and 10 bases lay outside the gene matches. The CDR3 totals 15 residues. DNA of the CDR3: TGTGCCAGCAGCCTTGACAGGGAATCGGGCACTGAAGCTTTCTTT. Its translation: CASSLDRESGTEAFF.

The chain carries TRBV19 and TRBJ2-3; TRBD2 aligns across 7 bases. CDR3 size: 15 residues. Germline-derived CDR1 and CDR2 are LNHDA and SQIVND (reference sequence). Unmatched junction bases numbered 3, after V lost 2 bases and J lost 1 base. The CDR3 loop reads CASSIPLARTDTQYF. The CDR3 DNA reads as TGTGCCAGTAGTATACCACTAGCGCGCACAGATACGCAGTATTTT.